Presented here are 15 T cell receptor beta chains from one specimen sequenced in a study of T cells in narcolepsy. TCRdb keeps only in-frame clones here, not all; method: immunoSEQ multiplex PCR. Here the sample spans roughly 22,000 clones, 55% to 65% being singletons. Sequencing used memory (CD45RA-) CD4+ T cells from blood. The receptors were gathered from a human donor in good health.

The chain has TRBV29-1 and TRBJ2-2; 7 bases are shared with TRBD2. V was pared by 5 bases and J by 6 bases, with 9 bases of the junction left unmatched. The CDR3 spans 14 residues. The germline V gene has CDR1 SQVTM and CDR2 ANQGSEA. CDR3 loop: CSVRPGGRAGELFF. The CDR3 nucleotides are TGCAGCGTTCGTCCAGGAGGGAGGGCCGGGGAGCTGTTTTTT.

Concerning this clone: The junction differs from germline at one of its ends, possibly a read error. This chain connects TRBV19 to TRBJ2-5; the D is unclear. Germline CDR1 and CDR2: LNHDA and SQIVND (reference sequence). CDR3 length equals 11 residues. CDR3 coding DNA: TGTGCCAGTAGTTTAGAAGAGACCCAGTACTTC. Protein sequence: CASSLEETQYF.

The V call is TRBV2, the J call TRBJ1-5, with D hard to call. Trimming removed 6 bases from V and 9 bases from J, with 21 bases in between. This CDR3 is 15 amino acids long. From germline, CDR1 is SNHLY and CDR2 FYNNEI. The CDR3 protein is CASRKTLTPAGPQHF. DNA of the CDR3: TGTGCCAGCAGGAAGACTCTGACACCCGCGGGGCCCCAGCATTTT.

This chain uses TRBV2 with TRBJ2-7; tentatively, D is TRBD1 (7 bases). Germline V gene data show CDR1 as SNHLY and CDR2 as FYNNEI. Trimming stripped 7 bases from V and 3 bases from J, with 10 bases between. CDR3 length equals 12 residues. The CDR3 DNA reads TGTGCCAGCACCCAGGGGGGCTACGAGCAGTACTTC. Residues: CASTQGGYEQYF. Combining the CDR3 with reference TRBV2 and TRBJ2-7 gives the whole variable domain EPEVTQTPSHQVTQMGQEVILRCVPISNHLYFYWYRQILGQKVEFLVSFYNNEISEKSEIFDDQFSVERPDGSNFTLKIRSTKLEDSAMYFCASTQGGYEQYFGPGTRLTVT.

The chain links TRBV28 to TRBJ2-7; 10 bases are shared with TRBD2. J lost 8 bases, V lost 7 bases, and 11 bases had no gene match. Germline V lookup: CDR1 MDHEN, CDR2 SYDVKM. This CDR3 spans 14 amino acids. CDR3 bases: TGTGCCAGCAACAGCGGGGGGGCCGCGTATAAGCAGTACTTC. Its translation: CASNSGGAAYKQYF.

This chain uses TRBV7-8 with TRBJ2-5; D is unresolved. CDR1 and CDR2 from the germline V gene are SGHVS and FQNEAQ. Trimming removed 0 bases from V and 4 bases from J, with 9 bases in between. This CDR3 region has 14 residues. The CDR3 DNA sequence: TGTGCCAGCAGCTTAGCCTTCCGGCCAGAGACCCAGTACTTC. Translated: CASSLAFRPETQYF.

The J gene is TRBJ1-5, the V gene TRBV4-3, with D unclear. Per germline, CDR1 LGHNA and CDR2 YSLEER. CDR3 length: 15 amino acids. Deletions cut 0 bases from V and 1 base from J, with 7 bases between. CDR3 sequence reads: CASSQDMGSNQPQHF. CDR3 bases: TGCGCCAGCAGCCAAGATATGGGAAGCAATCAGCCCCAGCATTTT.

This chain joins TRBV5-1 and TRBJ2-1, with a weak D call TRBD2 (5 bases). CDR3 length: 15 residues. Per the germline V gene, CDR1 is SGHRS and CDR2 is YFSETQ. The V end lost 4 bases, the J end lost 9 bases, and 20 bases lay between the germline ends. The CDR3 DNA sequence: TGCGCCAGCAGCCGAGGAGTCCAGGCGGGTGGTGAGCAGTTCTTC. Protein product: CASSRGVQAGGEQFF.

The chain links TRBV15 to TRBJ2-7; 8 bases map to TRBD2. The trim removed 5 bases at V and 2 bases at J, leaving 11 bases unmatched. Per germline, CDR1 LNHNV and CDR2 YYDKDF (reference sequence). This CDR3 region has 16 residues. Here the CDR3 reads CATSVLMGGRTYEQYF. The CDR3 nucleotides read TGTGCCACCAGCGTCCTTATGGGCGGGAGGACCTACGAGCAGTACTTC.

The CDR3 DNA follows: TGTGCCAGCAGTTACCTACAGGGTACCTACGAGCAGTACTTC. Translating gives CASSYLQGTYEQYF. This chain joins TRBV6-6 and TRBJ2-7; weak D call: TRBD1 (6 bases). The CDR3 consists of 14 residues. Trimming pared 2 bases from V and 2 bases from J, leaving 10 bases between. CDR1 is MNHNY and CDR2 is SVGAGI in the germline V gene (reference sequence).

The chain has TRBV5-1 and TRBJ1-1; D is undetermined. The germline V gene encodes CDR1 SGHRS and CDR2 YFSETQ. The CDR3 runs 14 residues. V was trimmed by 3 bases and J by 8 bases, leaving 17 bases between them. CDR3 sequence (DNA): TGCGCCAGCAGCTCCTCTGGAGGGTCTCACGAAGCTTTCTTT. Residues: CASSSSGGSHEAFF.

This clone was detected only a few times. This sequence joins TRBV7-2 and TRBJ2-5; D not certain. Trimming took 5 bases from V and 7 from J, leaving 14 bases between them. The CDR3 runs 13 residues. CDR1 and CDR2 (germline): SGHTA, FQGNSA. CDR3 sequence reads: CASSPDQPGTQYF. Written as DNA, the CDR3 is TGTGCCAGCAGCCCAGACCAACCGGGGACCCAGTACTTC.

The chain combines TRBV27 with TRBJ1-6; no clear D. Germline CDR1 MNHEY, CDR2 SMNVEV (reference sequence). There are 13 residues in the CDR3. Trimming took off 4 bases at V and 13 bases at J, with 14 bases between the two ends. The CDR3 DNA sequence: TGTGCCAGCAGTTCTGATCAGATTCGGCCCCTCCACTTT. Residues: CASSSDQIRPLHF.

This clone was observed once. The chain couples TRBV6-1 to TRBJ1-5, with 7 nucleotides matching TRBD1. This CDR3 comprises 15 residues. V dropped 3 bases and J dropped 5; count of bases not matched to a gene: 7. Germline lookup yields CDR1 MNHNS and CDR2 SASEGT. The CDR3 nucleotides are TGTGCCAGCAGTGATGCTCTGACAGGGTATCAGCCCCAGCATTTT. Translated, it gives CASSDALTGYQPQHF.

This rearrangement joins TRBV2 to TRBJ1-4; 7 nucleotides line up with TRBD1. There are 14 residues in the CDR3. The V segment lost 7 bases and the J segment 4 bases; nucleotides outside the gene matches: 6. The germline gives CDR1 SNHLY, CDR2 FYNNEI. The CDR3 coding sequence is TGTGCCAGCAAAAGGGGGCTAAATAATGAAAAACTGTTTTTT. As protein: CASKRGLNNEKLFF.